What follows are 9 T cell receptor beta chains derived from one specimen sequenced in a study of T cells in Graves' hyperthyroidism and ophthalmopathy. What was amplified from RNA transcripts were TCR beta CDR3 regions. Researchers ran a first-round RT-PCR on the TCR CDR3 using the HTBI primer set. TCRdb re-called the multiplex PCR reads with MiXCR, one entry per CDR3 protein. The profile shows around 600,000 distinct CDR3 sequences, roughly 45% of them singletons. Sample: peripheral blood or thyroid tissue (not recorded which). The receptors stem from an adult man with Graves' disease, either hyperthyroidism or ophthalmopathy (not recorded which).

J is TRBJ2-5 and V is TRBV7-6; perhaps TRBD1 as D (6 bases). The CDR3 sequence is 14 residues long. With 5 bases removed from V and 5 bases from J, the gap between germline ends came to 15 bases. Germline-derived CDR1 and CDR2 are SGHVS and FNYEAQ. The CDR3 protein is CASSVTQGGETQYF. CDR3 nucleotide sequence: TGTGCCAGCAGCGTCACACAGGGCGGTGAGACCCAGTACTTC.

The table lists this clonotype with a few counts. This chain joins TRBV12-3 or TRBV12-4 and TRBJ2-2; tentatively, D is TRBD2 (5 bases). The CDR3 covers 15 residues. With 4 bases removed from V and 3 bases from J, the gap between germline ends came to 12 bases. The CDR3: CASSYPGGHTGELFF. The DNA of the CDR3 is TGTGCCAGCAGTTACCCAGGCGGGCACACCGGGGAGCTGTTTTTT.

Note on this clonotype: One base away lies a much larger clone, so this may be a sequencing read error. The rearrangement links TRBV7-9 to TRBJ2-5; D perhaps matches TRBD1 (6 bases). From germline, CDR1 is SEHNR and CDR2 FQNEAQ (reference sequence). V was cut by 3 bases and J by 2 bases, with 13 bases left in between. This CDR3 contains 15 residues. The CDR3 is CASSLPGTLQETQYF. CDR3 DNA sequence: TGTGCCAGCAGCTTGCCCGGGACATTACAAGAGACCCAGTACTTC.

V usage is TRBV2 and J usage is TRBJ2-5; 9 nucleotides align to TRBD1. The CDR3 consists of 15 residues. Germline CDR1 and CDR2: SNHLY and FYNNEI. V lost 6 bases and J lost 2; bases outside the gene matches: 7. CDR3 bases: TGTGCCAGCAGGCGCTCCGGGACAGGGCAAGAGACCCAGTACTTC. Protein product: CASRRSGTGQETQYF.

The V and J genes are TRBV10-3 and TRBJ2-2, with 7 bases fitting TRBD1. Germline V CDR1 and CDR2: ENHRY, SYGVKD. CDR3 length: 17 residues. V lost 2 bases and J lost 1; bases outside the gene matches: 7. The CDR3 spells CAISEERGRRNTGELFF. The CDR3 DNA is TGTGCCATCAGTGAGGAAAGGGGGCGACGGAACACCGGGGAGCTGTTTTTT.

The sample holds a few counts of this clonotype. V usage is TRBV5-1 and J usage is TRBJ2-7, with 9 bases aligning to TRBD1. The V gene end was trimmed by 2 bases and the J gene end by 6 bases; junction bases not matched to a gene: 6. CDR1 is SGHRS and CDR2 is YFSETQ in the germline V gene. The CDR3 is 14 amino acids. CDR3 coding DNA: TGCGCCAGCAGCTTAGGGACAGGGTACATCGAGCAGTACTTC. This codes for CASSLGTGYIEQYF.

The chain couples TRBV7-9 to TRBJ2-5; perhaps TRBD1 as D (6 bases). The germline CDR1 and CDR2 sequences are SEHNR and FQNEAQ (reference sequence). The CDR3 is 13 amino acids. V was clipped by 5 bases and J by 5 bases, with 12 bases between them. CDR3: CASSLTGLETQYF. CDR3 nucleotides: TGTGCCAGCAGCCTTACAGGGCTTGAGACCCAGTACTTC.

This clonotype was recorded once. The genes are TRBV7-2 and TRBJ1-6; no clear D. Germline CDR1 is SGHTA and CDR2 is FQGNSA. This CDR3 is 14 amino acids long. V dropped 1 base and J dropped 7 bases, with 8 bases sitting between them. The CDR3 reads CASSLEVDNSPLHF. The CDR3 DNA reads TGTGCCAGCAGCTTAGAGGTCGACAATTCACCCCTCCACTTT.

This clonotype was seen a single time. The V and J genes are TRBV15 and TRBJ2-5, with TRBD1 matching over 8 bases. J was trimmed by 4 bases and V by 3 bases; bases with no gene match: 7. The CDR3 is 15 residues long. The V gene's germline CDR1 is LNHNV and CDR2 YYDKDF (reference sequence). For the CDR3, the DNA is TGTGCCACCAGCAGGGACAGGGTGGTAGGAGAGACCCAGTACTTC. It is translated as CATSRDRVVGETQYF.